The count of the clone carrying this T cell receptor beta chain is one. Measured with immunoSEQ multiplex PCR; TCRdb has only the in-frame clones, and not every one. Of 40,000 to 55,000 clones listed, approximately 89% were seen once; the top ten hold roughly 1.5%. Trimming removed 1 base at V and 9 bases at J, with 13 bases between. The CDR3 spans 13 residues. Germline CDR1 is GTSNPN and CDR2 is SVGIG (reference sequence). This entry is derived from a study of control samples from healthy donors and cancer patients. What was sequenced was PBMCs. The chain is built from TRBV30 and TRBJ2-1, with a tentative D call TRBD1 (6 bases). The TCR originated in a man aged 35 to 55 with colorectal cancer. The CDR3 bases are TGTGCCTGGAGTGGGCAGGGGATGAGTGAGCAGTTCTTC. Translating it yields CAWSGQGMSEQFF.